This T cell receptor (beta chain) was observed in a study of CD8 T cells in Susac syndrome. Random hexamers were used to reverse transcribe an amount of roughly 0.45 to 1 ug RNA. It was immunoSEQ multiplex PCR that amplified TCR beta CDR3 across 54 Vbeta and 13 Jbeta. One entry per CDR3 protein results from TCRdb running MiXCR on the immunoSEQ multiplex PCR reads. Found here are roughly 190,000 distinct CDR3 sequences, about 95% of them singletons; the top ten hold over 0.08%. Germline lookup yields CDR1 SGHVS and CDR2 FQNEAQ. CDR3 length: 14 residues. V was cut by 4 bases and J by 4 bases, with 11 bases left in between. In contrast to the negatively isolated CD8+ and CD4+ T cells, TEMRA cells were FACS-enriched. The sample holds one count of this clonotype.

The genes are TRBV7-8 and TRBJ1-5, with D hard to call. The TCR originated in a human donor in good health. The sample consisted of CD4+ T cells from PBMCs. The CDR3 nucleotides are TGTGCCAGCAGCTCCACACAGAGAAATCAGCCCCAGCATTTT. This sequence encodes CASSSTQRNQPQHF.